One T cell receptor beta chain is described in this entry. V lost 4 bases and J lost 2, with 10 bases in between. CDR3 length: 14 amino acids. Germline V lookup: CDR1 SGHRS, CDR2 YFSETQ. Time point specified: sample taken at primary tumor resection. Unsorted tumor, nontumor lung tissue or cryopreserved PBMC supplied the whole RNA. This sample is drawn from a study of spatial heterogeneity in lung cancer. Study-level background: There were consistently more beta-chain sequences detected than alpha-chain sequences.

Every TCR cDNA molecule bore a unique molecular identifier. One entry per CDR3 protein results from TCRdb running MiXCR on the 5' RACE reads. Of about 90,000 distinct CDR3 sequences detected, about 9.4% appear once; the ten largest clones hold around 7%. V and J are TRBV5-1 and TRBJ1-5; the D gene is possibly TRBD1 (6 bases). The receptor comes from a male donor with early-stage non-small cell lung cancer. The material sequenced was PBMCs, taken at surgery. The CDR3 sequence is CASSQQGGNQPQHF. In DNA, the CDR3 is TGCGCCAGCAGCCAACAGGGTGGCAATCAGCCCCAGCATTTT.